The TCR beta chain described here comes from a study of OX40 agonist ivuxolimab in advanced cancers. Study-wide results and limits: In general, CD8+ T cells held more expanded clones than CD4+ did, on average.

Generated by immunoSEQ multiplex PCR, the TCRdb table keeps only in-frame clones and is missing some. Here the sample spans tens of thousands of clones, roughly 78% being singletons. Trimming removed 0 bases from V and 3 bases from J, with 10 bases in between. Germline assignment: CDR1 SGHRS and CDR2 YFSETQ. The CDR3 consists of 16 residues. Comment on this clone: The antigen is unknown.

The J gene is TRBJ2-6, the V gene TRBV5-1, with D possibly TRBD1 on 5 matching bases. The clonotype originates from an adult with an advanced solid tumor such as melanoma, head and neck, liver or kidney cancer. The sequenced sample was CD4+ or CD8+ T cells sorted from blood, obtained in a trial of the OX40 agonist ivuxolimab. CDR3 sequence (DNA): TGCGCCAGCAGCTTGGGTGGGGCAGGTGGGGCCAACGTCCTGACTTTC. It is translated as CASSLGGAGGANVLTF.